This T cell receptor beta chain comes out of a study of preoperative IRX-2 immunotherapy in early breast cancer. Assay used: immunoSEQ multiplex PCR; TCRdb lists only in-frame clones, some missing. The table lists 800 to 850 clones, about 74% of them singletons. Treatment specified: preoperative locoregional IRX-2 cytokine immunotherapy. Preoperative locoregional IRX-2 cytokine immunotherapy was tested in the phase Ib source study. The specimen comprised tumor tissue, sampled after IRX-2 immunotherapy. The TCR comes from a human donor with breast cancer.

The CDR3 DNA sequence: TGTGCCAGCAGCCTTTTGGCGGGGGGGCCAGACAATGAGCAGTTCTTC. Translated: CASSLLAGGPDNEQFF. The chain has TRBV28 and TRBJ2-1; the match to TRBD2 covers 9 bases. The CDR3 is 16 residues long. Germline lookup yields CDR1 MDHEN and CDR2 SYDVKM. Trimming took 6 bases from V and 5 from J; bases not matched to a gene: 11.